This T cell receptor (beta chain) appears in the sequencing data of a study of OX40 agonist ivuxolimab in advanced cancers. Overall study context: All patients had ivuxolimab intravenously every 2 weeks at 0.01 to 10 mg/kg. Dose-escalation cases comprised hepatocellular carcinoma, melanoma, renal cell or head and neck cancer. Anti-PD-1, anti-PD-L1 or anti-CTLA-4 therapy given earlier was allowed, and roughly 40% had some. General study results and limits: In CD8+ T cells, expanded clones were on average more numerous than in CD4+.

Of note for this clone: Its antigen is as yet unknown.

Some clones are missing from TCRdb's copy, which holds only in-frame ones; the method was immunoSEQ multiplex PCR. The sample records some 66,000 clones, roughly 80% being singletons. CDR1 is MNHNS, CDR2 SASEGT, per germline. This CDR3 contains 12 residues. V lost 5 bases to trimming and J lost 9 bases; unmatched junction nucleotides: 6. The rearrangement uses TRBV6-1 and TRBJ1-2, with 7 bases identical to TRBD1. This TCR came from an adult with an advanced solid tumor such as melanoma, head and neck, liver or kidney cancer. The material was CD4+ or CD8+ T cells sorted from blood, obtained in a trial of the OX40 agonist ivuxolimab. CDR3 loop: CASSKDRVRYTF. DNA for the CDR3: TGTGCCAGCAGTAAAGACAGGGTCCGCTACACCTTC.